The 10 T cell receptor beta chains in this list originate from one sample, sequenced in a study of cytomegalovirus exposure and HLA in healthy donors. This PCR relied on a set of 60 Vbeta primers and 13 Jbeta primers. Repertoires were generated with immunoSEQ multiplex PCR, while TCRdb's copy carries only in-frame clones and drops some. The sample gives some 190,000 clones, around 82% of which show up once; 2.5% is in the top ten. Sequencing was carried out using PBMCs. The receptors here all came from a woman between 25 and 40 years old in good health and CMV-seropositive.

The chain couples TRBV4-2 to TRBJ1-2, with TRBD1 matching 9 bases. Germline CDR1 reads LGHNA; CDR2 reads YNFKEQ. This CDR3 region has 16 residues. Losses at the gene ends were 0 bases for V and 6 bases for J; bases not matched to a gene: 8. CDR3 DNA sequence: TGTGCCAGCAGCCAAGAAGGGGACAGGGCCTCAAATGGCTACACCTTC. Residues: CASSQEGDRASNGYTF.

DNA for the CDR3: TGTGCCAGCAGCTCCCCCGGACAGGTGAAGACTGAGCAGTTCTTC. This gives the protein CASSSPGQVKTEQFF. The chain recombines TRBV7-9 with TRBJ2-1; the match to TRBD1 covers 7 bases. After removal of 4 bases from V and 9 bases from J, the junction contained 12 bases not matched to a gene. Germline assignment: CDR1 SEHNR and CDR2 FQNEAQ (reference sequence). The CDR3 has 15 residues.

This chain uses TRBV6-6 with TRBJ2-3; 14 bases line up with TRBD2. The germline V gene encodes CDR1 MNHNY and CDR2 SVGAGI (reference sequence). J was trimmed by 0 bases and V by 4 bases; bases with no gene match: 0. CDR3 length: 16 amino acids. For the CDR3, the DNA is TGTGCCAGCAGTTGGACTAGCGGGGGGAGCACAGATACGCAGTATTTT. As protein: CASSWTSGGSTDTQYF.

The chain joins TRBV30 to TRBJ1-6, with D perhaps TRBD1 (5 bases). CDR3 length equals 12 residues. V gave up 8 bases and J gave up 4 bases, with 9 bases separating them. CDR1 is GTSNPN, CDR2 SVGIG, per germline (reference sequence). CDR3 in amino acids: CALQVYNSPLHF. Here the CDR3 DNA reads TGTGCCCTACAGGTTTATAATTCACCCCTCCACTTT.

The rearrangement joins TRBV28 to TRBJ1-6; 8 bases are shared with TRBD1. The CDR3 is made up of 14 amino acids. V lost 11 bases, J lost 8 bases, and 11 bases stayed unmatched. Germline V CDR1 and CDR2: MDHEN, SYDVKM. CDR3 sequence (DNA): TGTGCCGCCGCTATTGGACAGGGTGATTCACCCCTCCACTTT. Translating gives CAAAIGQGDSPLHF.

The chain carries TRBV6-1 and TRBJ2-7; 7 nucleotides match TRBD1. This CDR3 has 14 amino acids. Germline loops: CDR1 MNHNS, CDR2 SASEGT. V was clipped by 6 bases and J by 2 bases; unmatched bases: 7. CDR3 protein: CASSQNRGPYEQYF. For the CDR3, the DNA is TGTGCCAGCAGCCAGAACAGGGGACCCTACGAGCAGTACTTC.

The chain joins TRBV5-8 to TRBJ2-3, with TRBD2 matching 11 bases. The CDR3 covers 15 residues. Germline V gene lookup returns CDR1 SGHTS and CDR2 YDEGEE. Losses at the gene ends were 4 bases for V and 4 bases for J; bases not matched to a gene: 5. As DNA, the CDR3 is TGTGCCAGCAGCCTAAGGACTAGCGGGCCAGATACGCAGTATTTT. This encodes CASSLRTSGPDTQYF.

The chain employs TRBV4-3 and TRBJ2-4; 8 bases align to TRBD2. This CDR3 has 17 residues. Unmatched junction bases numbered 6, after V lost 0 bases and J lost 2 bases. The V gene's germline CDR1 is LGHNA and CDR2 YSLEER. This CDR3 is CASSQDSGGGTKNIQYF. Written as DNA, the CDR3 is TGCGCCAGCAGCCAAGATTCCGGGGGGGGGACCAAAAACATTCAGTACTTC.

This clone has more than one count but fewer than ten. CDR3 DNA: TGTGCCAGTAAGGCAGGGGGTCAGCCCCAGCATTTT. Its translation: CASKAGGQPQHF. This rearrangement joins TRBV19 to TRBJ1-5; 7 nucleotides agree with TRBD1. Germline assignment: CDR1 LNHDA and CDR2 SQIVND (reference sequence). The CDR3 runs 12 residues. V lost 7 bases to trimming and J lost 6 bases; unmatched junction nucleotides: 3.

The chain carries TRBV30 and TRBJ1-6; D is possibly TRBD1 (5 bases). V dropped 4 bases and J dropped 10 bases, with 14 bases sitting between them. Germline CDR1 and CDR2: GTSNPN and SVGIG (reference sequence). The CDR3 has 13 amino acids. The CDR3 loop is CAWNGGVRSPLHF. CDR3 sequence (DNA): TGTGCCTGGAACGGGGGGGTGAGATCACCCCTCCACTTT. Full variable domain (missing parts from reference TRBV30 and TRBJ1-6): SQTIHQWPATLVQPVGSPLSLECTVEGTSNPNLYWYRQAAGRGLQLLFYSVGIGQISSEVPQNLSASRPQDRQFILSSKKLLLSDSGFYLCAWNGGVRSPLHFGNGTRLTVT.